This is a list of T cell receptor beta chains from one sample in a study of blood T cell repertoires in COVID-19. Profiling relied on immunoSEQ multiplex PCR, and the TCRdb table lists in-frame clones only, not all of them. The sample holds 450,000 to 500,000 clones; 80% to 90% are singletons and the top ten take approximately 3.4%. Sequencing input: peripheral blood. The receptors stem from a human donor in a cohort sampled during active COVID-19. Each CDR3 is given with its conserved first and last residue. A D gene is named only where the DNA matches it firmly. Clone size is shown for a subset of rows, as once, few, many or a class of expanded clone.

j_gene | abundance | d_gene | v_gene | CDR3nt | CDR3aa
TRBJ2-1 | NA | NA | TRBV5-6 | TGTGCCAGCAGCTTCCGGGGACATACTTACAATGAGCAGTTCTTC | CASSFRGHTYNEQFF
TRBJ2-7 | NA | TRBD1 | TRBV5-1 | TGCGCCAGCAGCTTTCTCCGGGACAGGTCCTACGAGCAGTACTTC | CASSFLRDRSYEQYF
TRBJ2-1 | NA | TRBD2 | TRBV7-7 | TGTGCTAGCAGCTTAGACCTAGCGGGAAACAATGAGCAGTTCTTC | CASSLDLAGNNEQFF
TRBJ2-7 | NA | NA | TRBV29-1 | TGCAGCATACGGGACATGAGCTCCTACGAGCAGTACTTC | CSIRDMSSYEQYF
TRBJ1-3 | NA | TRBD1 | TRBV15 | TGTGCCACCAGCGTCGACAGGGGAGGTGGAAACACCATATATTTT | CATSVDRGGGNTIYF
TRBJ1-3 | NA | NA | TRBV5-4 | TGTGCCAGCAGCATTTATTCTGGAAACACCATATATTTT | CASSIYSGNTIYF
TRBJ1-5 | NA | TRBD1 | TRBV2 | TGTGCCAGCAGTGAATCAAGACAGGGTAATCAGCCCCAGCATTTT | CASSESRQGNQPQHF
TRBJ2-3 | NA | TRBD2 | TRBV5-1 | TGCGCCAGCAGTTCAGGAGCGGGAGGGTTCACAGATACGCAGTATTTT | CASSSGAGGFTDTQYF
TRBJ2-7 | few | TRBD2 | TRBV27 | TGTGCCAGCAGCCTCGGACTAGCGGGAGTCACGCAGTACTTC | CASSLGLAGVTQYF
TRBJ2-1 | NA | TRBD1 | TRBV28 | TGTGCCAGCAGTTCGGGGACAGGGTCGAGGGGCAATGAGCAGTTCTTC | CASSSGTGSRGNEQFF
TRBJ2-6 | NA | TRBD1 | TRBV19 | TGTGCCAGTAGCTCTACCGGGACAGGGGCCTCTGGGGCCAACGTCCTGACTTTC | CASSSTGTGASGANVLTF
TRBJ2-5 | NA | TRBD2 | TRBV10-3 | TGTGCCATCAGTAGGACTAGCGGTCAAACGGGGGGCACGGGAGAGACCCAGTACTTC | CAISRTSGQTGGTGETQYF
TRBJ1-2 | once | NA | TRBV30 | TGTGCCTGGAGTGTTTCCCTCAGGGGCGGCTATGGCTACACCTTC | CAWSVSLRGGYGYTF
TRBJ1-1 | NA | TRBD1 | TRBV6-6 | TGTGCCAGCAGTCTCACTCGGACAGGCCCCGCGGACACTGAAGCTTTCTTT | CASSLTRTGPADTEAFF
TRBJ1-2 | NA | NA | TRBV30 | TGTGCCTGGAGTGATCCCCGGACAGTCTATGGCTACACCTTC | CAWSDPRTVYGYTF
TRBJ1-1 | few | NA | TRBV7-3 | TGTGCCAGCAGCTTAAACGCGGGGGCAACTGAAGCTTTCTTT | CASSLNAGATEAFF
TRBJ1-2 | once | NA | TRBV28 | TGTGCCAGCAGTATCTACAGGGACTATGGCTACACCTTC | CASSIYRDYGYTF
TRBJ2-3 | NA | TRBD1 | TRBV6-2/TRBV6-3 | TGTGCCAGCAGTCAAAGGGGGCGTGGAGGCACAGATACGCAGTATTTT | CASSQRGRGGTDTQYF
TRBJ2-7 | NA | NA | TRBV19 | TGTGCCAGTAGCCGGCCCCAGGGGTACGAGCAGTACTTC | CASSRPQGYEQYF
TRBJ1-2 | many | NA | TRBV5-1 | TGCGCCAGCAGCCCGACAGTTGAAGGCTATGGCTACACCTTC | CASSPTVEGYGYTF
TRBJ1-5 | once | NA | TRBV10-3 | TGTGCCATCAGTGAGTCGGGGGGAAGTCAGCCCCAGCATTTT | CAISESGGSQPQHF
TRBJ2-1 | NA | NA | TRBV7-8 | TGTGCCAGCGAGGCGGCGCCAGCCGTTGATGAGCAGTTCTTC | CASEAAPAVDEQFF
TRBJ1-5 | few | TRBD1 | TRBV6-5 | TGTGCCAGCAGCCGCAACAGGGGTTCTAATCAGCCCCAGCATTTT | CASSRNRGSNQPQHF
TRBJ2-1 | NA | TRBD1 | TRBV5-5 | TGTGCCAGCAGCTTATTCCCCACGGGACAGGTCTCCCATGAGCAGTTCTTC | CASSLFPTGQVSHEQFF
TRBJ1-2 | NA | NA | TRBV5-6 | TGTGCCAGCAGCTCCTCGTCGACAGTTTATGGCTACACCTTC | CASSSSSTVYGYTF
TRBJ2-3 | NA | TRBD1 | TRBV24-1 | TGTGCCACCAGTGACTACCGACAGGGTTATACGCAGTATTTT | CATSDYRQGYTQYF
TRBJ2-3 | few | TRBD2 | TRBV6-6 | TGTGCCAGCAGTGGGCTTAGCGGGAAATTGGATACGCAGTATTTT | CASSGLSGKLDTQYF
TRBJ2-5 | NA | NA | TRBV1 | TGCACCAGCAGAAAGCGCAGGGGAAGAGAGACCCAGTACTTC | CTSRKRRGRETQYF
TRBJ1-5 | NA | NA | TRBV30 | TGTGCCTGGAGTGTGGCGACCGGGGGCAATCAGCCCCAGCATTTT | CAWSVATGGNQPQHF